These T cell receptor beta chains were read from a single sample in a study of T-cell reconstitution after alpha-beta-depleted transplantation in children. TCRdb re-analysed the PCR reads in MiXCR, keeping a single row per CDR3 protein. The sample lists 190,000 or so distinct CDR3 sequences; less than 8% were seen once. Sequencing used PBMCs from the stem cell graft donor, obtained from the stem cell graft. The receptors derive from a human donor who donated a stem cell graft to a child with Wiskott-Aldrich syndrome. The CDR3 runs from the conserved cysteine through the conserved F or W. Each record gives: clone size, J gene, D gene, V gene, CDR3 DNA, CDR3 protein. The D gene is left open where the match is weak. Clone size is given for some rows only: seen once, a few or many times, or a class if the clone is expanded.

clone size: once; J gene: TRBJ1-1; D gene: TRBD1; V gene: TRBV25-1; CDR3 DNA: TGTGCCTCCGGCGACTCACAGGGGACCCCTGAAGCTTTCTTT; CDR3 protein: CASGDSQGTPEAFF
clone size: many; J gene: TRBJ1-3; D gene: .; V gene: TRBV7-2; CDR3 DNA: TGTGCCAGCAGCTCCAGGACCGCACCCGGAAACACCATATATTTT; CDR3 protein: CASSSRTAPGNTIYF
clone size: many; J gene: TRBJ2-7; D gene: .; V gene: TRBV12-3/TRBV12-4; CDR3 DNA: TGTGCCAGCAGTTTAGTCAGTTGGAGCGAGCAGTACTTC; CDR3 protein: CASSLVSWSEQYF
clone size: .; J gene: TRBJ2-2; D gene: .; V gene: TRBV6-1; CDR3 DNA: TGTGCCAGCAGTGAAATGGGACCCAGCTACGGGGAGCTGTTTTTT; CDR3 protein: CASSEMGPSYGELFF
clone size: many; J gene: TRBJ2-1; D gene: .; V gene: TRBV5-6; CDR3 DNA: TGTGCCAGCAGCATGCCGACAGGCCCGTGGGGTGAGCAGTTCTTC; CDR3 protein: CASSMPTGPWGEQFF
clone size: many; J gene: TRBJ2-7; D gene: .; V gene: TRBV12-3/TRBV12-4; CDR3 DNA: TGTGCCAGCGCAGGCGGTCCCTACGAGCAGTACTTC; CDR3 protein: CASAGGPYEQYF
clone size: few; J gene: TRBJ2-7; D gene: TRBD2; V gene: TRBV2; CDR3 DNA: TGTGCCAGCAGTCCGGGACTAGCGACCCGAGAGCAGTACTTC; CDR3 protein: CASSPGLATREQYF
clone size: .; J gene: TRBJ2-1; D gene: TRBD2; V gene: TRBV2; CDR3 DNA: TGTGCCAGTTTCCGGGCTAGCGGGTCCTACAATGAGCAGTTCTTC; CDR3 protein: CASFRASGSYNEQFF
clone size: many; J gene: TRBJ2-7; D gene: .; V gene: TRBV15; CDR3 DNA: TGTGCCACCAGCAGTCACAGAGTTCTCTACGAGCAGTACTTC; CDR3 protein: CATSSHRVLYEQYF
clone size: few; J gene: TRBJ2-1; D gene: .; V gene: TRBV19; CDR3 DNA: TGTGCCAGTAGTACCTTAGCGGTACAGTCCTACAATGAGCAGTTCTTC; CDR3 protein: CASSTLAVQSYNEQFF
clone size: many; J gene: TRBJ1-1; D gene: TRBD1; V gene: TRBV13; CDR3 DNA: TGTGCCAGCAGGCAGGGGGGAACTGAAGCTTTCTTT; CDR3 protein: CASRQGGTEAFF
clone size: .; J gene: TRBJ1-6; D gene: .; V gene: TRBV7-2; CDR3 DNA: TGTGCCAGCAGCCTATTAAGGAGTTCACCCCTCCACTTT; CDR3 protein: CASSLLRSSPLHF
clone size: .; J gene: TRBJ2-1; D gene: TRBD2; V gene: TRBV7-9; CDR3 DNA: TGTGCCAGCAGCCCACTTAGCGGGAGTTTC; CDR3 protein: CASSPLSGSF
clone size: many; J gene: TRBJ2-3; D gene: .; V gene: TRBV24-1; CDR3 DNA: TGTGCCACCCGCGACCCCTCAGATACGCAGTATTTT; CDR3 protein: CATRDPSDTQYF
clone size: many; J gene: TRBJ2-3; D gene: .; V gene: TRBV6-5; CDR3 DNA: TGTGCCAGCAGTTACTGGGCTAGCCCTACCTCCACAGATACGCAGTATTTT; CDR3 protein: CASSYWASPTSTDTQYF
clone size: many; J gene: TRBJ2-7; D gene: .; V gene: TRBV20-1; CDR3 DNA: TGCAGTGCTGCTCCTGAGGACGAGCAGTACTTC; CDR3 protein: CSAAPEDEQYF
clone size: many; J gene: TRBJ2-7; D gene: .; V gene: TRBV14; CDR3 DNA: TGTGCCAGCAGCCAAGAAGGGGGGTTCGACGAGCAGTACTTC; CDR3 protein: CASSQEGGFDEQYF
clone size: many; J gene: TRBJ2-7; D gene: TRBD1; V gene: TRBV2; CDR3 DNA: TGTGCCAGCACGGCCCGGGACAGGAGATCCTACGAGCAGTACTTC; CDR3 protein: CASTARDRRSYEQYF
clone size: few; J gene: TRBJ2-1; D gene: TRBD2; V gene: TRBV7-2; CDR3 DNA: TGTGCCAGCAGCTTAGCAACGGGGGGAGCGGGGTCCTACAATGAGCAGTTCTTC; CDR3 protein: CASSLATGGAGSYNEQFF
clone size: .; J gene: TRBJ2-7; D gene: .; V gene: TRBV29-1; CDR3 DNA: TGCAGCGTTGAGACGGTGTCCTACGAGCAGTACTTC; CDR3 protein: CSVETVSYEQYF
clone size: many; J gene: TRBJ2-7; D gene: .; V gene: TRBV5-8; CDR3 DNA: TGTGCCAGCTCAGGAGACTTCTCCTACGAGCAGTACTTC; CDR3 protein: CASSGDFSYEQYF
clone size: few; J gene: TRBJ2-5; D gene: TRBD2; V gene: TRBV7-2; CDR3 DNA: TGTGCCAGCAGCTTAGCCCGAGCGGGACTGAGGGGGACCCAGTACTTC; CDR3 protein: CASSLARAGLRGTQYF
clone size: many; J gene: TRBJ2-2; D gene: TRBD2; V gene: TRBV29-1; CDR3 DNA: TGCAGCGTTGAAGATTTGACTAGCGGGGGACCAAACACCGGGGAGCTGTTTTTT; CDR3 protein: CSVEDLTSGGPNTGELFF
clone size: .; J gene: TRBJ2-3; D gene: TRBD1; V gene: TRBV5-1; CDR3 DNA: TGCGCCAGCTATAATGGACAGGGAAGTTTTTACACAGATACGCAGTATTTT; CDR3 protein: CASYNGQGSFYTDTQYF
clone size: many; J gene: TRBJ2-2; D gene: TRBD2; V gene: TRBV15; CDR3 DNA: TGTGCCACCAGCAGATTAGCGGGAGCTATGAACACCGGGGAGCTGTTTTTT; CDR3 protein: CATSRLAGAMNTGELFF
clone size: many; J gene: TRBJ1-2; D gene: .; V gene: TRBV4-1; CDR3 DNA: TGCGCCAGCAGCCAAGGTGGGGGATGGAAGGATGGCTACACCTTC; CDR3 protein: CASSQGGGWKDGYTF
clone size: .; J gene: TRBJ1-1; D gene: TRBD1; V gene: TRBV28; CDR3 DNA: TGTGCCAGCAGCCCATTAGGGACAGGGCGTTCAGGCACTGAAGCTTTCTTT; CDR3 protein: CASSPLGTGRSGTEAFF
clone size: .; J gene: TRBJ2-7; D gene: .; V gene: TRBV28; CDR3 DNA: TGTGCCACCTATGATCCCTCCGTCCACGAGCAGTACTTC; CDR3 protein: CATYDPSVHEQYF
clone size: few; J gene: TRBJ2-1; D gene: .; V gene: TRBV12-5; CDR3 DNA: TGTGCTAGTGGTCCCAACAGGGTAGTAATATACAATGAGCAGTTCTTC; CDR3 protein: CASGPNRVVIYNEQFF
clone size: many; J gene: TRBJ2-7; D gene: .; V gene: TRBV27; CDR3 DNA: TGTGCCAGCAGTTCGGGGTTCTACGAGCAGTACTTC; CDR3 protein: CASSSGFYEQYF
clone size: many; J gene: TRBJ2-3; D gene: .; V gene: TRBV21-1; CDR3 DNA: TGTGCCAGCAGCAATTGGCCAGATACGCAGTATTTT; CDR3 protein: CASSNWPDTQYF
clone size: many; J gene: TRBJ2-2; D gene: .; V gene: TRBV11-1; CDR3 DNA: TGTGCCAGCCGCATTGAGAGGGGGGCGACTTACACCGGGGAGCTGTTTTTT; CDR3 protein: CASRIERGATYTGELFF
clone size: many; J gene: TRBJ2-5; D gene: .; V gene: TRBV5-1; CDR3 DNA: TGCGCCAGCACCCCAGGGACCTACCCCCAAGAGACCCAGTACTTC; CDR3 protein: CASTPGTYPQETQYF
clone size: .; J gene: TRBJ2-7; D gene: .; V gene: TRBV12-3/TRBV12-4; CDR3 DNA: TGTGCCAGCAGTTGGAGGGGGGACGAGCAGTACTTC; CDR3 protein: CASSWRGDEQYF
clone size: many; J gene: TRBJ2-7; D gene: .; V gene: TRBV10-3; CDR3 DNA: TGTGCCATCAGTGAGCAGTTCCAGTACGGTGAGCAGTACTTC; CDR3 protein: CAISEQFQYGEQYF
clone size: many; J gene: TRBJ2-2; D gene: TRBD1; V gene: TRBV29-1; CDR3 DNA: TGCAGCGTTGCTTCCGGGACAGGGGTGAACACCGGGGAGCTGTTTTTT; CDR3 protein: CSVASGTGVNTGELFF
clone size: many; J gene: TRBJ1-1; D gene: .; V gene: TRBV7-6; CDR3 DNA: TGTGCCAGCAGCTTATCTCGCACTGAAGCTTTCTTT; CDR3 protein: CASSLSRTEAFF
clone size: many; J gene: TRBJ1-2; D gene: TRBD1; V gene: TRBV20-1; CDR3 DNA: TGCAGTGATGGGACAGGGACCTATGGCTACACCTTC; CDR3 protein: CSDGTGTYGYTF
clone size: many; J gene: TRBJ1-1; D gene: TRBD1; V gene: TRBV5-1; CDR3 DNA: TGCGCCAGCAGTCCCGACAGGGCGAACACTGAAGCTTTCTTT; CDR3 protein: CASSPDRANTEAFF
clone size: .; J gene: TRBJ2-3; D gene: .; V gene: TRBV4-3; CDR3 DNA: TGCGCCAGCAGCCAAGATTTGCTAGCCACAGATACGCAGTATTTT; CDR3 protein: CASSQDLLATDTQYF
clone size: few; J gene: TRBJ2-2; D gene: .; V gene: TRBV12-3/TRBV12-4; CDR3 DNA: TGTGCCAGCAGCCTGACAGAGAACACCGGGGAGCTGTTTTTT; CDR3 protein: CASSLTENTGELFF
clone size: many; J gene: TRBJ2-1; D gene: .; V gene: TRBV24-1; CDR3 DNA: TGTGCCACCAGTCATCCTTGGAATGAGCAGTTCTTC; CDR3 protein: CATSHPWNEQFF
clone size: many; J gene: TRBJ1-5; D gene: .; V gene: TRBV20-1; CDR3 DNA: TGCAGTGCCACCGGACGACGGAATAGCAATCAGCCCCAGCATTTT; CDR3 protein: CSATGRRNSNQPQHF
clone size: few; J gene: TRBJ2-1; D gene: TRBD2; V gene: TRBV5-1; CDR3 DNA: TGCGCCAGCAGCGCCAATCCCATTGGTAGCGGGAGTTTCGATGAGCAGTTCTTC; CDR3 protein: CASSANPIGSGSFDEQFF
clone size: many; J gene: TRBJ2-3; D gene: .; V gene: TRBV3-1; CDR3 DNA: TGTGCCAGCAGCCTTCGGGCTGGGGTTGGTACAGATACGCAGTATTTT; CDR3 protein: CASSLRAGVGTDTQYF
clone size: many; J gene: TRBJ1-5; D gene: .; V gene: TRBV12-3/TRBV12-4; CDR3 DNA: TGTGCCAGCAGTTTAAGGAGGGTTCAGCCCCAGCATTTT; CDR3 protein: CASSLRRVQPQHF
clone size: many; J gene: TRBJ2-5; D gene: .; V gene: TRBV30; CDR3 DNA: TGTGCCTGGAGTTCGGGACACAAAGAGACCCAGTACTTC; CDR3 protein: CAWSSGHKETQYF
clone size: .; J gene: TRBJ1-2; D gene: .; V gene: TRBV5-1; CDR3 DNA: TGCGCCAGCAGCTCGTCGGGGTGGGCTAACTATGGCTACACCTTC; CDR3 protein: CASSSSGWANYGYTF
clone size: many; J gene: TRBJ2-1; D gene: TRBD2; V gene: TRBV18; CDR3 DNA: TGTGCCAGCTCATCCCAAGCGGGAGGGCCTAGCTACAATGAGCAGTTCTTC; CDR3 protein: CASSSQAGGPSYNEQFF
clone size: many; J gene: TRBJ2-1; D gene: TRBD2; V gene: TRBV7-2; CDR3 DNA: TGTGCCAGCAGCTTAGTTGGACTAGCGGGAGGGGCCAATGAGCAGTTCTTC; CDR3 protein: CASSLVGLAGGANEQFF
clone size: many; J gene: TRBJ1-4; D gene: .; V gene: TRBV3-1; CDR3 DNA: TGTGCCAGCACCCCACGGTCCGGCCGAGGGGAAAAACTGTTTTTT; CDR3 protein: CASTPRSGRGEKLFF
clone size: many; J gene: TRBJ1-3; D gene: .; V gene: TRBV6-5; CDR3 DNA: TGTGCCAGCAGTTACGAGGCCTCTGGAAACACCATATATTTT; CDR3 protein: CASSYEASGNTIYF
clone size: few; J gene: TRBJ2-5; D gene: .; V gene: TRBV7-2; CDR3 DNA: TGTGCCAGCAGCTTACAAGAGCTGGAGACCCAGTACTTC; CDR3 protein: CASSLQELETQYF